The 30 T cell receptor beta chains below come from one sample, sequenced in a study of T cell responses to AZD1222 COVID-19 vaccine. The method was immunoSEQ multiplex PCR; TCRdb's version includes in-frame clones alone and lacks a portion of them. Among some 130,000 clones listed, roughly 92% were seen once. The sample here was peripheral blood, taken 28 days after the second AZD1222 dose. These receptors all stem from an adult who received the AZD1222 COVID-19 vaccine.

This chain joins TRBV5-1 and TRBJ2-7; 14 bases line up with TRBD2. The CDR3 consists of 19 residues. From germline, CDR1 is SGHRS and CDR2 YFSETQ. The J segment lost 3 bases and the V segment lost 4 bases, leaving 15 bases of the junction unmatched. The CDR3 DNA follows: TGCGCCAGCAGCACCCTGAGGGGACTAGCGGGAGAAAGGGTCTACGAGCAGTACTTC. Amino acids: CASSTLRGLAGERVYEQYF.

The chain recombines TRBV7-9 with TRBJ2-7; TRBD1 matches at 8 bases. The CDR3 runs 12 residues. V shed 5 bases, J shed 6 bases, and the junction held 3 bases outside the gene matches. CDR1 SEHNR and CDR2 FQNEAQ come from the germline V gene (reference sequence). CDR3 bases: TGTGCCAGCAGCGGACAGGGCGGCGAGCAGTACTTC. Translation gives CASSGQGGEQYF.

The chain joins TRBV28 to TRBJ1-1; D is possibly TRBD1 (5 bases). V was pared by 4 bases and J by 4 bases, with 13 bases between. CDR3 length: 14 residues. Germline lookup yields CDR1 MDHEN and CDR2 SYDVKM. In DNA, the CDR3 is TGTGCCAGCAGTTACTCAGGGTCGACCACTGAAGCTTTCTTT. Protein sequence: CASSYSGSTTEAFF.

The rearrangement joins TRBV14 to TRBJ2-1, with unresolved D. Germline V gene sequence: CDR1 SGHDN, CDR2 FVKESK. The CDR3 runs 12 residues. V gave up 1 base and J gave up 12 bases, with 10 bases separating them. CDR3: CASSQAGPGQFF. In DNA form, the CDR3 reads TGTGCCAGCAGCCAAGCAGGTCCTGGGCAGTTCTTC. Drawing the rest from reference TRBV14 and TRBJ2-1, the complete variable domain is EAGVTQFPSHSVIEKGQTVTLRCDPISGHDNLYWYRRVMGKEIKFLLHFVKESKQDESGMPNNRFLAERTGGTYSTLKVQPAELEDSGVYFCASSQAGPGQFFGPGTRLTVL.

This rearrangement joins TRBV6-2 or TRBV6-3 to TRBJ1-6; D is unclear. V lost 3 bases to trimming and J lost 0 bases, with 15 bases between them. The CDR3 totals 18 residues. Germline values: CDR1 MNHEY, CDR2 SVGEGT. CDR3 coding DNA: TGTGCCAGCAGTTATCCCCGGGAACAGAACTCCTATAATTCACCCCTCCACTTT. It encodes CASSYPREQNSYNSPLHF.

V is TRBV7-2 and J is TRBJ2-5, with 8 nucleotides matching TRBD2. Trimming at V came to 5 bases and at J to 5 bases, leaving 10 bases not matched to a gene. Germline assignment: CDR1 SGHTA and CDR2 FQGNSA. The length of the CDR3 is 15 residues. CDR3 sequence: CASSPPSGGRETQYF. Here the CDR3 DNA reads TGTGCCAGCAGCCCCCCCAGCGGGGGTCGGGAGACCCAGTACTTC.

The chain employs TRBV7-2 and TRBJ2-7; TRBD2 agrees at 8 bases. CDR1 and CDR2 from the germline V gene are SGHTA and FQGNSA. The CDR3 is 14 residues long. V was pared by 5 bases and J by 4 bases, with 7 bases of the junction left unmatched. CDR3 loop: CASSPSGGRYEQYF. The CDR3 DNA is TGTGCCAGCAGCCCGTCGGGCGGGAGGTACGAGCAGTACTTC.

The chain employs TRBV3-1 (or the pseudogene TRBV3-2) and TRBJ2-3; D perhaps matches TRBD1 (5 bases). The CDR3 runs 14 residues. CDR1 is LGHDT and CDR2 is YNNKEL in the germline V gene (reference sequence). Trimming pared 3 bases from V and 9 bases from J, leaving 16 bases between. Here the CDR3 DNA reads TGTGCCAGCAGCCACGGGTCAACACCAGGGACGCAGTATTTT. This gives the protein CASSHGSTPGTQYF.

The CDR3: CASSLAGAGWGTEAFF. The CDR3 DNA is TGTGCCAGCAGTTTAGCCGGGGCCGGGTGGGGAACTGAAGCTTTCTTT. The chain combines TRBV28 with TRBJ1-1; tentatively, D is TRBD1 (5 bases). Per the germline V gene, CDR1 is MDHEN and CDR2 is SYDVKM. With 2 bases removed from V and 5 bases from J, the gap between germline ends came to 18 bases. The CDR3 covers 16 residues.

The gene calls are TRBV9 and TRBJ2-7, with TRBD2 matching 8 bases. CDR3 size: 18 residues. Germline lookup yields CDR1 SGDLS and CDR2 YYNGEE. V lost 4 bases and J lost 0; bases outside the gene matches: 15. CDR3: CASSPGGGGNPSSYEQYF. The CDR3 DNA follows: TGTGCCAGCAGCCCGGGGGGCGGGGGGAACCCGAGCTCCTACGAGCAGTACTTC.

The V gene is TRBV7-2, the J gene TRBJ1-1, with D unclear. Germline assignment: CDR1 SGHTA and CDR2 FQGNSA. Trimming shortened V by 4 bases and J by 5 bases, and 14 bases separated the two germline ends. CDR3 length equals 14 residues. Here the CDR3 reads CASSYPGLGTEAFF. The CDR3 DNA follows: TGTGCCAGCAGCTACCCCGGCCTCGGGACTGAAGCTTTCTTT. The variable domain in full, with the rest retrieved from reference TRBV7-2 and TRBJ1-1, is GAGVSQSPSNKVTEKGKDVELRCDPISGHTALYWYRQSLGQGLEFLIYFQGNSAPDKSGLPSDRFSAERTGGSVSTLTIQRTQQEDSAVYLCASSYPGLGTEAFFGQGTRLTVV.

The chain has TRBV7-2 and TRBJ2-5; 7 bases are shared with TRBD2. This CDR3 region has 14 residues. The trim removed 3 bases at V and 4 bases at J, leaving 5 bases unmatched. CDR1 and CDR2 (germline): SGHTA, FQGNSA. The chain's CDR3 is CASSFRGGVETQYF. The CDR3 DNA is TGTGCCAGCAGCTTTAGGGGAGGGGTAGAGACCCAGTACTTC. The full variable domain, with the rest looked up from reference TRBV7-2 and TRBJ2-5, is GAGVSQSPSNKVTEKGKDVELRCDPISGHTALYWYRQSLGQGLEFLIYFQGNSAPDKSGLPSDRFSAERTGGSVSTLTIQRTQQEDSAVYLCASSFRGGVETQYFGPGTRLLVL.

This chain uses TRBV5-6 with TRBJ2-1; D is undetermined. Germline V gene lookup returns CDR1 SGHDT and CDR2 YYEEEE. Between the trimmed V and J ends, which lost 9 bases and 11 bases, there was a span of 18 bases. This CDR3 is built from 12 residues. For the CDR3, the DNA is TGTGCCACCTCCCTCCCCCGGCAGAAGCAGTTCTTC. Its translation is CATSLPRQKQFF.

The chain couples TRBV2 to TRBJ1-5; D perhaps matches TRBD1 (5 bases). The CDR3 totals 16 residues. Trimming stripped 7 bases from V and 4 bases from J, with 20 bases between. Germline CDR1 SNHLY, CDR2 FYNNEI. CDR3 region: CASNSRGMGVNQPQHF. The CDR3 coding sequence is TGTGCCAGCAATTCACGGGGAATGGGGGTTAATCAGCCCCAGCATTTT.

The chain is built from TRBV9 and TRBJ2-1; D tentatively reads TRBD1 or TRBD2 (5 bases each). The CDR3 totals 17 residues. Trimming removed 0 bases from V and 0 bases from J, with 13 bases in between. Germline V gene sequence: CDR1 SGDLS, CDR2 YYNGEE. CDR3 sequence reads: CASSVEKGPSSYNEQFF. The CDR3 DNA reads TGTGCCAGCAGCGTAGAAAAGGGACCAAGCTCCTACAATGAGCAGTTCTTC. Supplemented by reference TRBV9 and TRBJ2-1, the full variable domain reads DSGVTQTPKHLITATGQRVTLRCSPRSGDLSVYWYQQSLDQGLQFLIQYYNGEERAKGNILERFSAQQFPDLHSELNLSSLELGDSALYFCASSVEKGPSSYNEQFFGPGTRLTVL.

This clone was picked up one time. The chain employs TRBV4-3 and TRBJ2-4; 12 bases agree with TRBD2. Germline-derived CDR1 and CDR2 are LGHNA and YSLEER. The CDR3 contains 15 residues. The V segment lost 3 bases and the J segment 7 bases; nucleotides outside the gene matches: 4. CDR3 DNA: TGCGCCAGCAGCCACACTGGGACTAGCGGGAACATTCAGTACTTC. Protein sequence: CASSHTGTSGNIQYF.

This chain links TRBV27 with TRBJ1-6; D ambiguous. The CDR3 sequence is 12 residues long. In germline, CDR1 is MNHEY, CDR2 SMNVEV (reference sequence). V shed 2 bases and J shed 13 bases, with 9 bases lying between them. CDR3 sequence (DNA): TGTGCCAGCAGTTTACTCCCAGGCCCCCTCCACTTT. Translating gives CASSLLPGPLHF.

Comment on this clone: One end of the junction varies from germline; a read error may be responsible. V and J are TRBV29-1 and TRBJ1-2; D ambiguous. Looked up from germline, CDR1 is SQVTM and CDR2 is ANQGSEA. This CDR3 is 11 amino acids long. The CDR3, as DNA: TGCAGCGTTGAAGATCGGGCGGAGGAACTCTTC. It codes for CSVEDRAEELF.

This clone turned up a few times. The chain carries TRBV11-2 and TRBJ1-1; D may be TRBD1 (5 bases). This CDR3 has 12 amino acids. The V and J ends lost 3 bases and 10 bases respectively, with 12 bases between them. The germline V gene encodes CDR1 SGHAT and CDR2 FQNNGV. The CDR3 reads CASSFSGGGAFF. The CDR3 DNA is TGTGCCAGCAGCTTTTCGGGTGGGGGAGCTTTCTTT. The variable domain in full, completed from reference TRBV11-2 and TRBJ1-1, reads EAGVAQSPRYKIIEKRQSVAFWCNPISGHATLYWYQQILGQGPKLLIQFQNNGVVDDSQLPKDRFSAERLKGVDSTLKIQPAKLEDSAVYLCASSFSGGGAFFGQGTRLTVV.

The V call is TRBV25-1, the J call TRBJ1-1; no clear D gene. This CDR3 is built from 16 residues. V was pared by 4 bases and J by 7 bases, with 22 bases between. Germline CDR1 MGHDK, CDR2 SYGVNS. CDR3 coding DNA: TGTGCCAGCAGTGCCGCCCTAGGGCTAAAACACGATGAAGCTTTCTTT. Amino acid sequence: CASSAALGLKHDEAFF.

The rearrangement uses TRBV11-2 and TRBJ2-2; 7 bases map to TRBD2. Germline-derived CDR1 and CDR2 are SGHAT and FQNNGV. The CDR3 consists of 16 residues. V was clipped by 6 bases and J by 0 bases; unmatched bases: 7. CDR3 residues: CASRSSGLTNTGELFF. DNA of the CDR3: TGTGCCAGCAGAAGTTCGGGACTAACGAACACCGGGGAGCTGTTTTTT.

V gene TRBV19 combines with J gene TRBJ2-7; D is perhaps TRBD2 (6 bases). Trimming took 1 base from V and 5 from J, leaving 12 bases between them. The germline gives CDR1 LNHDA, CDR2 SQIVND (reference sequence). This CDR3 contains 14 residues. The CDR3 DNA sequence: TGTGCCAGTAGTATAGGCGGGATCTGGAACGAGCAGTACTTC. It specifies CASSIGGIWNEQYF.

V is TRBV6-5 and J is TRBJ1-1; no definite D call. Trimming cost V 2 bases and J 1 base, with 5 bases left between them. This CDR3 spans 13 amino acids. Germline lookup yields CDR1 MNHEY and CDR2 SVGAGI. CDR3 in amino acids: CASSYKGNTEAFF. In nucleotides, the CDR3 is TGTGCCAGCAGTTACAAGGGGAACACTGAAGCTTTCTTT.

V gene TRBV5-4 combines with J gene TRBJ2-4, with 7 positions matching TRBD1. With V trimmed by 0 bases and J by 8 bases, 8 bases remained unmatched. The CDR3 extends over 15 amino acids. Germline V lookup: CDR1 SGHNT, CDR2 YYREEE (reference sequence). CDR3: CASSLDTGAVDIQYF. The DNA for the CDR3 is TGTGCCAGCAGCTTGGATACAGGGGCGGTGGACATTCAGTACTTC.

The V gene is TRBV27, the J gene TRBJ2-7, with 12 bases lining up with TRBD2. CDR3 length: 14 residues. CDR1 MNHEY and CDR2 SMNVEV come from the germline V gene (reference sequence). Trimming took 3 bases from V and 5 from J; bases not matched to a gene: 2. CDR3 in DNA: TGTGCCAGCAGTTTTTCTAGCGGGAGGGACGAGCAGTACTTC. It specifies CASSFSSGRDEQYF.

This clone was counted only a few times. This sequence joins TRBV9 and TRBJ1-3, with D possibly being TRBD1 (6 bases). Deletions cut 4 bases from V and 0 bases from J, with 14 bases between. The CDR3 totals 16 residues. Germline values: CDR1 SGDLS, CDR2 YYNGEE. Here the CDR3 reads CASSPTGGSSGNTIYF. The CDR3 coding sequence is TGTGCCAGCAGCCCGACAGGAGGGTCCTCTGGAAACACCATATATTTT.

The V gene is TRBV10-3, the J gene TRBJ2-2; D possibly corresponds to TRBD2 (6 bases). V shed 7 bases and J shed 1 base, with 16 bases lying between them. The CDR3 extends over 16 amino acids. Per germline, CDR1 ENHRY and CDR2 SYGVKD. The CDR3 bases are TGTGCCATCACCGGCGGGACGGGCCAGAACACCGGGGAGCTGTTTTTT. This sequence encodes CAITGGTGQNTGELFF.

V and J are TRBV3-1 (or the pseudogene TRBV3-2) and TRBJ1-2; 7 bases are shared with TRBD1. The CDR3 extends over 14 amino acids. The J segment lost 6 bases and the V segment lost 4 bases, leaving 8 bases of the junction unmatched. Germline V gene lookup returns CDR1 LGHDT and CDR2 YNNKEL (reference sequence). The CDR3 here is CASSPSTGANGYTF. The CDR3 DNA reads as TGTGCCAGCAGCCCCAGCACAGGGGCGAATGGCTACACCTTC.

This sequence joins TRBV2 and TRBJ2-7, with a possible D match to TRBD1 (6 bases). V was cut by 3 bases and J by 2 bases, with 11 bases left in between. The CDR3 consists of 14 residues. Germline V gene lookup returns CDR1 SNHLY and CDR2 FYNNEI. The DNA for the CDR3 is TGTGCCAGCAGTGAGAGGACAGCCACCTACGAGCAGTACTTC. Translated: CASSERTATYEQYF.

The genes are TRBV4-3 and TRBJ2-5; D is undetermined. V was trimmed by 1 base and J by 2 bases, leaving 14 bases between them. Looked up from germline, CDR1 is LGHNA and CDR2 is YSLEER. This CDR3 comprises 16 residues. CDR3 region: CASSQGSVPLQETQYF. CDR3 DNA sequence: TGCGCCAGCAGCCAAGGGTCGGTCCCCTTACAAGAGACCCAGTACTTC.